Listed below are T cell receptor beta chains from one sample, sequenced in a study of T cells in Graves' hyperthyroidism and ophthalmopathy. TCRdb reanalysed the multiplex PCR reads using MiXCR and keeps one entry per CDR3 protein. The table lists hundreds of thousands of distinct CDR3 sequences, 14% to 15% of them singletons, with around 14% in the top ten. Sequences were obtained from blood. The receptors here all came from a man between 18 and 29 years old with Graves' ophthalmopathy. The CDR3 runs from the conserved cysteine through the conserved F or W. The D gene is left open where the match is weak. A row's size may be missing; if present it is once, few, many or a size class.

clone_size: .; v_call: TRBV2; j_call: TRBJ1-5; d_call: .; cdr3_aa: CASDRPYSNQPQHF; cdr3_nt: TGTGCCAGCGACAGGCCTTATAGCAATCAGCCCCAGCATTTT
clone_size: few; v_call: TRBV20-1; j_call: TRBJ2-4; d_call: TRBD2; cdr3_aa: CSARDIKREVNIQYF; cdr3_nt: TGCAGTGCTAGAGATATAAAGCGGGAGGTAAACATTCAGTACTTC
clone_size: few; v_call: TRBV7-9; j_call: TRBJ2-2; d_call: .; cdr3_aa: CASNPDGLAARGTGELFF; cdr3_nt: TGTGCCAGCAATCCGGACGGTTTAGCGGCACGAGGCACCGGGGAGCTGTTTTTT
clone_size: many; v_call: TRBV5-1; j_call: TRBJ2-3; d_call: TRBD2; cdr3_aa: CASSLGLAGDADTQYF; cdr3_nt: TGCGCCAGCAGCTTGGGACTAGCGGGAGATGCAGATACGCAGTATTTT
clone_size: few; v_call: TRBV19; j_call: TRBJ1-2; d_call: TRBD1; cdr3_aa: CATADRALAGYTF; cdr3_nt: TGTGCCACTGCGGACAGGGCCCTTGCTGGCTACACCTTC
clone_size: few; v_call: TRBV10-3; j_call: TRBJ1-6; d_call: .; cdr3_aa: CAISVGPGEPLHF; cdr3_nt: TGTGCCATCAGTGTCGGGCCTGGCGAACCCCTCCACTTT
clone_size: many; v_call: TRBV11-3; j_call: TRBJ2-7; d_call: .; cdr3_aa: CASSRAVYEQYF; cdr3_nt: TGTGCCAGCAGTCGGGCTGTCTACGAGCAGTACTTC
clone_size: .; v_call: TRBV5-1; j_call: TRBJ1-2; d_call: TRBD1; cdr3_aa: CASTGQGNSNYGYTF; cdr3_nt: TGCGCCAGCACAGGACAGGGTAACTCAAACTATGGCTACACCTTC
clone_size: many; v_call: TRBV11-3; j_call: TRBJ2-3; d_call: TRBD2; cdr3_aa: CASSADSGGASTDTQYF; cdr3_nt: TGTGCCAGCAGCGCCGATAGCGGGGGGGCTAGCACAGATACGCAGTATTTT
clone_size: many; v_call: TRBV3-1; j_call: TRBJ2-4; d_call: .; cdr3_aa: CASSQSQMPGNIQYF; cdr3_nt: TGTGCCAGCAGCCAATCCCAAATGCCGGGAAACATTCAGTACTTC
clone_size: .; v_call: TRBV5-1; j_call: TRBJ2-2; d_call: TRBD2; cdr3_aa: CASSLGPLAGDGELFF; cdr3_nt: TGCGCCAGCAGCTTGGGCCCCCTAGCGGGAGACGGGGAGCTGTTTTTT
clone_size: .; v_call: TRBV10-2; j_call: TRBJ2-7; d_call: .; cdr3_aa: CASTGVGIGEQYF; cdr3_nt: TGCGCCAGCACGGGGGTAGGGATCGGGGAGCAGTACTTC
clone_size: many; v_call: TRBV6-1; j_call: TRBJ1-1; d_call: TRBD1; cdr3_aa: CASSLDRGTETFF; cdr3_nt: TGTGCCAGCAGTTTGGACAGGGGCACTGAAACTTTCTTT
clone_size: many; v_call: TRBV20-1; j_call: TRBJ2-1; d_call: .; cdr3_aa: CSARAGIAAYNEQFF; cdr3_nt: TGCAGTGCTAGAGCCGGGATAGCGGCGTACAATGAGCAGTTCTTC
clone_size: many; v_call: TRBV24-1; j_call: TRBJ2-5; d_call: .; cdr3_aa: CATSDPSRRGETQYF; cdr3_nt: TGTGCCACCAGTGACCCCTCCCGCAGGGGAGAGACCCAGTACTTC
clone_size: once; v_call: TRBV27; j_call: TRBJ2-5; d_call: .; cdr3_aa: CASKPDSLPETQYF; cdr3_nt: TGTGCCAGCAAACCAGACAGTCTCCCAGAGACCCAGTACTTC
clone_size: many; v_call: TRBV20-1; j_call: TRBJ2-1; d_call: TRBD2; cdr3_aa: CSARGLAGRNEQFF; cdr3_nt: TGCAGTGCTAGGGGACTAGCGGGTAGGAATGAGCAGTTCTTC
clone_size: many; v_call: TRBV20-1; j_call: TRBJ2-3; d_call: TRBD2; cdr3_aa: CSAASGLYTDTQYF; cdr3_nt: TGCAGTGCGGCTAGCGGGTTATACACAGATACGCAGTATTTT
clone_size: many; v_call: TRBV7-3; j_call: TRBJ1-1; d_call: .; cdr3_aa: CASSFYPGNTEAFF; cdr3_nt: TGTGCCAGCAGCTTCTATCCGGGAAACACTGAAGCTTTCTTT
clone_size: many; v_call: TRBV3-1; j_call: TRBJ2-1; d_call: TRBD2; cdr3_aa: CASSQGGLGKADNEQFF; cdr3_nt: TGTGCCAGCAGCCAAGGGGGACTAGGCAAGGCTGACAATGAGCAGTTCTTC
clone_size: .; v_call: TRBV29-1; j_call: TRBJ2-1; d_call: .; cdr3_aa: CSVELLYNEQFF; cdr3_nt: TGCAGCGTTGAACTATTGTACAATGAGCAGTTCTTC
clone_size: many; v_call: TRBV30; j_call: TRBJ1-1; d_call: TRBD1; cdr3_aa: CAWSPDRGGILDTEAFF; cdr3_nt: TGTGCCTGGAGTCCGGACAGGGGGGGGATTCTTGACACTGAAGCTTTCTTT
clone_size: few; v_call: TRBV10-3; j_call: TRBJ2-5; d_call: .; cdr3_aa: CAISEGNGQETQYF; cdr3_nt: TGTGCCATCAGTGAAGGTAACGGGCAAGAGACCCAGTACTTC
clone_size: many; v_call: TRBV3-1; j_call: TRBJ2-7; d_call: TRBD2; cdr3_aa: CASSQDRRAGVSYEQYF; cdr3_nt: TGTGCCAGCAGCCAAGATCGGAGGGCGGGGGTCTCCTACGAGCAGTACTTC
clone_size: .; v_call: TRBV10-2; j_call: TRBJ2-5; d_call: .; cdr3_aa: CASSATGTQYF; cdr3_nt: TGCGCCAGCAGTGCCACAGGGACCCAGTACTTC
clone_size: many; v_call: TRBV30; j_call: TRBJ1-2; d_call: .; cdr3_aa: CAWSVRWQLEANYGYTF; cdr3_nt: TGTGCCTGGAGTGTAAGATGGCAGCTAGAAGCTAACTATGGCTACACCTTC
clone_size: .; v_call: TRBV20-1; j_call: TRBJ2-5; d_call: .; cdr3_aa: CSATPGRETQYF; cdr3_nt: TGCAGTGCTACCCCGGGGCGGGAGACCCAGTACTTC
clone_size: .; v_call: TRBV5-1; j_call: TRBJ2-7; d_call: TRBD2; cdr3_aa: CASSLPQEVAPRGGSSFYEQYF; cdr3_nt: TGCGCCAGCAGCTTACCCCAGGAAGTGGCACCCCGGGGCGGGAGCTCCTTCTACGAGCAGTACTTC
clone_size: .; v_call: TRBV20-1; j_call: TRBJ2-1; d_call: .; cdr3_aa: CSASNPSRRPNEQFF; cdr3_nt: TGCAGTGCTAGTAACCCTAGCAGGCGGCCCAATGAGCAGTTCTTC
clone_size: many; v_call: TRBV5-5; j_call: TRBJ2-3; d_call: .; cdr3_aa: CASSLWGGSTDTQYF; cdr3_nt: TGTGCCAGCAGCTTGTGGGGGGGCAGCACAGATACGCAGTATTTT
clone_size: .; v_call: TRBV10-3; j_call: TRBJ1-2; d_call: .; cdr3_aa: CATGTGEKWDGYTF; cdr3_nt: TGTGCCACCGGGACGGGAGAAAAGTGGGATGGCTACACCTTC